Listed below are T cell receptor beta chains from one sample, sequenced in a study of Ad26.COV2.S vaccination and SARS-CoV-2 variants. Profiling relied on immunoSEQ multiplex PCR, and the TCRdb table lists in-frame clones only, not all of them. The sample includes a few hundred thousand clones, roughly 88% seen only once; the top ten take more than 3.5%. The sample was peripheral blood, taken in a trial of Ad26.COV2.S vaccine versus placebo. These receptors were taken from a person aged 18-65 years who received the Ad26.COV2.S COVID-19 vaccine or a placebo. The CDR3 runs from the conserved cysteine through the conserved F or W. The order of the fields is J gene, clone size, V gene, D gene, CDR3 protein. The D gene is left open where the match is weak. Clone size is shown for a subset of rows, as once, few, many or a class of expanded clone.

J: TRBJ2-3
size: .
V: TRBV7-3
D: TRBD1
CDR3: CASSLGTGQPDTQYF

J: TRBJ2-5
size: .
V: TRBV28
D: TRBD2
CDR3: CASSLGSGGRPGQETQYF

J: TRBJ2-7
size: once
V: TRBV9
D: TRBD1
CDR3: CASSATGGREQYF

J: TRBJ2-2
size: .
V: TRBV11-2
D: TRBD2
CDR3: CASSLEAGGDTGELFF

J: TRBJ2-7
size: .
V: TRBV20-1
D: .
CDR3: CSASVGLTYEQYF

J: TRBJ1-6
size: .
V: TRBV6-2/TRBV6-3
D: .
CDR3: CASSPPGDHSPLHF

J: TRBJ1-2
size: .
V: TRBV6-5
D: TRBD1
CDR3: CASSYSWTGGDGYTF

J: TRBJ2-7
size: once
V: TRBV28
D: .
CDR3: CASSLLKDEQYF

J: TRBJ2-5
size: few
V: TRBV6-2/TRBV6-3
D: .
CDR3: CASSYLREETQYF

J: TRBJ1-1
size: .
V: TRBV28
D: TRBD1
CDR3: CASNAGTALTEAFF

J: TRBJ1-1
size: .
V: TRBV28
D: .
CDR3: CASRPGQLNTEAFF

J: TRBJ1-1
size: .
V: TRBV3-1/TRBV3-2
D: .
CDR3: CASSQDRGAGEAFF

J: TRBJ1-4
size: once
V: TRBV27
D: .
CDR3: CASKQGWGDEKLFF

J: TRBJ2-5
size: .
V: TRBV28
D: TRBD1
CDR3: CGTGTGRETQYF

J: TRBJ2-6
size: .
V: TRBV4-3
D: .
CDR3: CASSQRPTASSGANVLTF

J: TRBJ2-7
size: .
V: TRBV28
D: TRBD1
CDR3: CASTPPRGPSYEQYF

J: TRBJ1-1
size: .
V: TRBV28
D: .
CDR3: CASSPIQGPFTEAFF

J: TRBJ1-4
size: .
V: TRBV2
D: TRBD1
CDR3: CASSPPGQSNEKLFF

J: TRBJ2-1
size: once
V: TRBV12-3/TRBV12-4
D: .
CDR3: CASSFENEQFF

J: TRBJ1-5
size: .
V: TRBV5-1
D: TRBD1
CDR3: CASRPGTGDNQPQHF

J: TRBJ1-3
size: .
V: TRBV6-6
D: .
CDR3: CASLQHFLSGNTIYF

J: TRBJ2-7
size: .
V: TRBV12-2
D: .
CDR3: CASRLEGQGRPYEQYF

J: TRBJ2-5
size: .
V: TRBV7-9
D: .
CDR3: CASSPEGAGHETQYF

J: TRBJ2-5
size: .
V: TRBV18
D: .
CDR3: CASSPASFSGTQETQYF

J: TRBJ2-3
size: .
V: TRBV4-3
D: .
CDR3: CTSRDGLAQYF

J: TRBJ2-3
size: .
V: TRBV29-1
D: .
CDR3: CSVEFMTAQRDTQYF

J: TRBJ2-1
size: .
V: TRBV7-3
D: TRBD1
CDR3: CASSGSGQGANNEQFF

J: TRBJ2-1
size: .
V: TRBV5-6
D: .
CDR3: CASSFAGSSYNEQFF

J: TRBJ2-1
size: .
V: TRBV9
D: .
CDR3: CASSGASVLLDEQFF

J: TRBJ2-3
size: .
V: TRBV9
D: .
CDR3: CASSPRGAGPRSTDTQYF

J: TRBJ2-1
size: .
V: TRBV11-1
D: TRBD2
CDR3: CASSPLAGVNEQFF

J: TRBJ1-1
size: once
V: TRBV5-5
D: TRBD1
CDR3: CASSAGQGLSMNTEAFF

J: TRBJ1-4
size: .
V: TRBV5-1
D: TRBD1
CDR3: CASSSKDRETNEKLFF

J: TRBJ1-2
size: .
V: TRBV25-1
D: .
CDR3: CASSGGWARGYTF

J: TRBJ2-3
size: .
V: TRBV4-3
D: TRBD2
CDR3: CASSQVSGGGTDTQYF

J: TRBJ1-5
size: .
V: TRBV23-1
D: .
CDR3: CASSSPGQGRLEQPQHF

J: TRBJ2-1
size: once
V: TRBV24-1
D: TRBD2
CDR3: CATSDTGLADRYNEQFF

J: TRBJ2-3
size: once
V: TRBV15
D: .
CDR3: CATSRGTGTDTQYF

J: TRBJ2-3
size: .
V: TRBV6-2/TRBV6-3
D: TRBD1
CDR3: CASSYPTGTGKGSSTDTQYF

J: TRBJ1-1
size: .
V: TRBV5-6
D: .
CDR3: CASSFDRTAFF

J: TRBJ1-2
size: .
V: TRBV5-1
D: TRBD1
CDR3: CASSLGDRGYGYTF

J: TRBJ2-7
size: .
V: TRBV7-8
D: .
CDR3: CASSLAGEQYF

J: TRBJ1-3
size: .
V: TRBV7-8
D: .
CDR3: CASSLGLMYSGNTIYF

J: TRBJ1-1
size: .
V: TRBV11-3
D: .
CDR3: CASSSSQGENTEAFF

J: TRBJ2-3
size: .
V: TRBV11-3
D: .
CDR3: CASSLGQPDTQYF

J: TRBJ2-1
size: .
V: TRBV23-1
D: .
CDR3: CASSHGSFPCNEQFF

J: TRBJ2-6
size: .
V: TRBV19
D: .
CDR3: CASSILSGANVLTF

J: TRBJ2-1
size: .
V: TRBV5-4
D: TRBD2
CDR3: CASSLAPGLASNEQFF

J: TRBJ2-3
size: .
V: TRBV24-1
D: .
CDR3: CATSDLDRTDTQYF

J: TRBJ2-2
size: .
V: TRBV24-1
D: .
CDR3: CATRRAKTGELFF

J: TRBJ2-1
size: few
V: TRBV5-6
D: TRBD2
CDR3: CASSLIASGRPYEQFF

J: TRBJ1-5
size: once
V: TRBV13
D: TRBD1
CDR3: CASSSSGQGNQPQHF

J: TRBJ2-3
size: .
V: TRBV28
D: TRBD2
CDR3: CASSLPPLAGGTDTQYF

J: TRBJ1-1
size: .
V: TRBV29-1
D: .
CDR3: CSVDLGRWNTEAFF

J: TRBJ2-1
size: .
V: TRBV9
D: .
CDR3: CASSVRDNYNEQFF

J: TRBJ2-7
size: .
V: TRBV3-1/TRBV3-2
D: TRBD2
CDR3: CASSQETAGGPKLREQYF

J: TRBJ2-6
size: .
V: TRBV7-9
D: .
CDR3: CASNQQGLSANVLTF

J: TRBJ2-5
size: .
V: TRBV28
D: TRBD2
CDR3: CASSRGRTSGPPGGQYF

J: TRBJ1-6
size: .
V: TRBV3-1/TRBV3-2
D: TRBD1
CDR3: CASGQEGSPLHF